The 24 T cell receptor beta chains below come from one sample, sequenced in a study of beta chain features in type 1 diabetes. The whole isolated RNA underwent reverse transcription, so sequencing captured expressed TCRB transcripts. TCRdb's copy holds only in-frame clones and misses some; the assay was immunoSEQ multiplex PCR. The top ten clones hold 0.06% to 0.07% of a sample with about half a million clones, about 29% of them seen once. Sequenced input: naive CD4+ T cells from blood. The receptors stem from a man aged 18 to 35 in good health.

CDR3 sequence (DNA): TGTGCCAGCAGCCTTGGCGGGGAAGCTTTCTTT. Its translation: CASSLGGEAFF. This chain joins TRBV6-6 and TRBJ1-1; D ambiguous. Trimming removed 6 bases at V and 8 bases at J, with 10 bases between. Germline V lookup: CDR1 MNHNY, CDR2 SVGAGI (reference sequence). The CDR3 totals 11 residues.

This clone occurred a few times. V and J are TRBV29-1 and TRBJ2-7; 9 bases align to TRBD1. V trimming: 3 bases; J trimming: 6 bases; junction bases outside the gene matches: 3. Per the germline V gene, CDR1 is SQVTM and CDR2 is ANQGSEA. The CDR3 has 12 amino acids. DNA of the CDR3: TGCAGCGTTGACGGGACAGGGCCCGAGCAGTACTTC. It is translated as CSVDGTGPEQYF.

Regarding this clone: The same CDR3 is also encoded by other DNA sequences in this sample. This chain joins TRBV6-1 and TRBJ2-1; D gene uncertain. The CDR3 sequence is 12 residues long. Trimming shortened V by 3 bases and J by 4 bases, and 4 bases separated the two germline ends. CDR1 is MNHNS, CDR2 SASEGT, per germline. In DNA form, the CDR3 reads TGTGCCAGCAGTGACCGTTACAATGAGCAGTTCTTC. Amino acids: CASSDRYNEQFF.

This clone came up a few times. The rearrangement links TRBV29-1 to TRBJ2-3; the D gene is possibly TRBD2 (6 bases). This CDR3 spans 13 amino acids. Germline CDR1 is SQVTM and CDR2 is ANQGSEA. Trimming shortened V by 5 bases and J by 0 bases, and 9 bases separated the two germline ends. The CDR3 DNA is TGCAGCGTTACTAGCTCTAGCACAGATACGCAGTATTTT. It translates to CSVTSSSTDTQYF.

This clone was seen a handful of times. V and J are TRBV21-1 and TRBJ2-4; the DNA was not used to check the table's D call, TRBD2. TRBV21-1 is termed a pseudogene. The CDR3 extends over 15 amino acids. CDR3 bases: TGTGCCAGCACTGCTCGGGGGGCAGCCAAAAACATTCAGTACTTC. It codes for CASTARGAAKNIQYF.

In its sample, this clone was seen a few times. V gene TRBV7-9 combines with J gene TRBJ2-1, with D maybe TRBD1 (7 bases). The germline V gene encodes CDR1 SEHNR and CDR2 FQNEAQ (reference sequence). Trimming pared 6 bases from V and 8 bases from J, leaving 23 bases between. The CDR3 runs 16 residues. The CDR3 DNA reads as TGTGCCAGCAGTTACACCGGGAGAAGGGGGCAAGATGAGCAGTTCTTC. Amino acids: CASSYTGRRGQDEQFF.

This clone has only a few counts. The rearrangement uses TRBV10-3 and TRBJ2-5, with 7 bases that match TRBD2. Germline trimming cut 6 bases from V and 5 bases from J; bases unmatched to any gene: 6. Germline V gene lookup returns CDR1 ENHRY and CDR2 SYGVKD. The CDR3 loop spans 13 amino acids. In DNA, the CDR3 is TGTGCCATCAGGACGGGAGGAGTGGAGACCCAGTACTTC. Protein product: CAIRTGGVETQYF.

The chain employs TRBV4-1 and TRBJ2-4; D is perhaps TRBD1 (6 bases). With 3 bases removed from V and 8 bases from J, the gap between germline ends came to 11 bases. CDR3 size: 13 residues. In germline, CDR1 is MGHRA, CDR2 YSYEKL. CDR3 in amino acids: CASSQTGGHIQYF. CDR3 in DNA: TGCGCCAGCAGCCAGACAGGCGGGCACATTCAGTACTTC.

The chain employs TRBV7-2 and TRBJ2-5; TRBD1 matches at 10 bases. The trim removed 5 bases at V and 5 bases at J, leaving 8 bases unmatched. There are 15 residues in the CDR3. Germline values: CDR1 SGHTA, CDR2 FQGNSA. CDR3 nucleotide sequence: TGTGCCAGCAGCCTAAAGGGACAGGGGCTTGAGACCCAGTACTTC. Translation gives CASSLKGQGLETQYF.

The chain is built from TRBV19 and TRBJ2-7; D not certain. The CDR3 is 13 amino acids. Germline V lookup: CDR1 LNHDA, CDR2 SQIVND (reference sequence). V was shortened by 11 bases and J by 5 bases, with 19 bases between the two germline ends. The DNA of the CDR3 is TGTGCCTCCCGTCGCAGGTCTGACGACGAGCAGTACTTC. Translation: CASRRRSDDEQYF.

This clone was counted between two and nine times. This CDR3 is also generated by other DNA sequences in the sample. V and J are TRBV7-9 and TRBJ2-3, with unresolved D. The germline V gene encodes CDR1 SEHNR and CDR2 FQNEAQ (reference sequence). V lost 5 bases, J lost 0 bases, and 9 bases lay in between. The length of the CDR3 is 14 residues. The CDR3 bases are TGTGCCAGCAGCGCCTCGACTAGCACAGATACGCAGTATTTT. Its translation is CASSASTSTDTQYF.

The chain joins TRBV29-1 to TRBJ2-3; no definite D call. Trimming removed 4 bases at V and 4 bases at J, with 15 bases between. The CDR3 totals 14 residues. Per germline, CDR1 SQVTM and CDR2 ANQGSEA. The CDR3 sequence is CSVVGSSGPDTQYF. In nucleotides, the CDR3 is TGCAGCGTTGTGGGGTCTTCAGGACCAGATACGCAGTATTTT.

This chain uses TRBV6-5 with TRBJ2-1, with 7 bases lining up with TRBD1. With 6 bases clipped from V and 9 bases from J, the junction kept 5 bases outside the gene matches. Germline CDR1 reads MNHEY; CDR2 reads SVGAGI. The CDR3 is made up of 12 amino acids. CDR3 DNA sequence: TGTGCCAGCAGGCCCAGGGGGTCTGAGCAGTTCTTC. It encodes CASRPRGSEQFF.

This clone was found a few times. The chain carries TRBV5-1 and TRBJ2-3; TRBD2 agrees at 11 bases. This CDR3 is built from 14 residues. With V trimmed by 4 bases and J by 6 bases, 4 bases remained unmatched. Germline values: CDR1 SGHRS, CDR2 YFSETQ. This CDR3 is CASSHGTSGDTQYF. In nucleotides, the CDR3 is TGCGCCAGCAGCCACGGGACTAGCGGCGATACGCAGTATTTT.

The V gene is TRBV7-2, the J gene TRBJ2-3, with D hard to call. The germline V and J ends were trimmed by 4 bases and 6 bases, with 8 bases remaining between them. This CDR3 has 12 amino acids. The germline gives CDR1 SGHTA, CDR2 FQGNSA. This CDR3 reads CASSSLWDTQYF. As DNA, the CDR3 is TGTGCCAGCAGCTCACTGTGGGATACGCAGTATTTT.

A remark on this clone: Other DNA variants within this sample encode the same CDR3. This chain joins TRBV7-2 and TRBJ2-1; TRBD2 is a possible D gene (5 bases). Germline-derived CDR1 and CDR2 are SGHTA and FQGNSA. There are 14 residues in the CDR3. V was shortened by 6 bases and J by 0 bases, with 9 bases between the two germline ends. The CDR3 region is CASSPDYSYNEQFF. The CDR3 DNA is TGTGCCAGCAGTCCCGACTACTCCTACAATGAGCAGTTCTTC.

This clone was observed a few times. The V gene is TRBV30, the J gene TRBJ2-7, with 12 bases lining up with TRBD2. CDR1 and CDR2 (germline): GTSNPN, SVGIG (reference sequence). V lost 2 bases to trimming and J lost 0 bases; unmatched junction nucleotides: 14. This CDR3 is 19 amino acids long. The CDR3 nucleotides read TGTGCCTGGAGTCCGTCCCAGCGGACTAGCGGGATGGGCTCCTACGAGCAGTACTTC. The encoded protein is CAWSPSQRTSGMGSYEQYF.

With respect to this clone: The sample contains more than one DNA sequence encoding this CDR3. This chain links TRBV19 with TRBJ1-5, with D unresolved. Trimming removed 3 bases at V and 7 bases at J, with 4 bases between. Germline CDR1 reads LNHDA; CDR2 reads SQIVND (reference sequence). The CDR3 consists of 11 residues. The CDR3 region has the DNA TGTGCCAGTAGTATTGGACAGCCCCAGCATTTT. Protein sequence: CASSIGQPQHF.

The V call is TRBV9, the J call TRBJ2-3; D remains unclear. V lost 0 bases and J 3 bases, leaving 11 bases between the germline ends. Germline-derived CDR1 and CDR2 are SGDLS and YYNGEE. This CDR3 comprises 15 residues. DNA of the CDR3: TGTGCCAGCAGCGTAGGGCCGGGTAGTACAGATACGCAGTATTTT. Translated, it gives CASSVGPGSTDTQYF.

The V and J genes are TRBV29-1 and TRBJ2-7, with 8 positions matching TRBD1. V was pared by 6 bases and J by 5 bases, with 18 bases of the junction left unmatched. CDR3 length: 16 residues. Per germline, CDR1 SQVTM and CDR2 ANQGSEA. Written as DNA, the CDR3 is TGCAGCGTCCCCCTGGGTCAGGGGGCGCAGCCCGACGAGCAGTACTTC. Translating it yields CSVPLGQGAQPDEQYF.

The chain employs TRBV5-1 and TRBJ2-7; a weak D match, TRBD2 (6 bases). This CDR3 spans 12 amino acids. Trimming took 4 bases from V and 6 from J, leaving 11 bases between them. Germline-derived CDR1 and CDR2 are SGHRS and YFSETQ. The CDR3 DNA reads TGCGCCAGCAGCCAACTAGCTAGCGAGCAGTACTTC. It encodes CASSQLASEQYF.

This chain uses TRBV29-1 with TRBJ2-5; 8 nucleotides agree with TRBD2. From germline, CDR1 is SQVTM and CDR2 ANQGSEA. Trimming cost V 6 bases and J 4 bases; bases outside gene matches: 10. This CDR3 is 14 amino acids long. As DNA, the CDR3 is TGCAGCGTCCTATACCCGGGACTAGGAGAGACCCAGTACTTC. This translates into CSVLYPGLGETQYF.

The chain combines TRBV9 with TRBJ2-7; D not certain. V was pared by 4 bases and J by 1 base, with 12 bases between. CDR1 SGDLS and CDR2 YYNGEE come from the germline V gene. This CDR3 is 14 amino acids long. This CDR3 reads CASSTTGPSYEQYF. For the CDR3, the DNA is TGTGCCAGCAGCACCACCGGGCCTTCCTACGAGCAGTACTTC.

This clone was seen a handful of times. The rearrangement uses TRBV30 and TRBJ2-1; 8 nucleotides align to TRBD2. The CDR3 is made up of 12 amino acids. With 6 bases clipped from V and 9 bases from J, the junction kept 7 bases outside the gene matches. Germline V gene data show CDR1 as GTSNPN and CDR2 as SVGIG (reference sequence). The CDR3 spells CACGPGGIEQFF. Here the CDR3 DNA reads TGTGCCTGCGGGCCGGGAGGGATTGAGCAGTTCTTC.